This entry is about one T cell receptor beta chain. Its antigen remains undetermined. It has no much larger one-base neighbor in the sample; base qualities were not kept. Whole blood was collected in K2EDTA tubes by collaborating institutions according to the institutions' own protocols. For TCRbeta analysis, collaborators shipped samples as frozen whole blood, isolated PBMCs, or DNA extracted from either of those sample types. The sample comes from a study of blood T cell repertoires in COVID-19 (dated by TCRdb to the early 2020s). In terms of the full investigation: Collaborator samples came from the United States, Italy and Spain and covered acute and convalescent phases of COVID-19. The prospective study material was composed of cDNA or gDNA derived from T cells, B-cell-depleted T cells, or PBMCs. The dataset comprised deeply sampled blood TCRbeta repertoires from subjects exposed to, actively infected with, or recovered from COVID-19. A freely available public database, intended as a resource for researchers studying the immune response to SARS-CoV-2, is where the repertoires were released. The samples were drawn from the first 160 participants of the ongoing ImmuneRACE study and from 950 to 1,500 subjects provided by 6 global collaborators. A de-identified subject ID, COVID-19 status, age in years and sex were almost always included in the sample metadata. Where available, HLA class I and class II types were taken from metadata supplied by the sample provider and were not determined by assay-based typing.

The CDR3 numbers 15 residues from cysteine through phenylalanine. The entry retains the CDR3 DNA only, 45 bases that are in frame from base 1. Trimming costs V 4 bases and J 4 bases, and their ends lie 15 bases apart. CDR1 and CDR2 are drawn from the germline V gene: KGHDR, SFDVKD. The immunoSEQ Assay, a bias-controlled multiplex PCR, was used to amplify TCRbeta CDR3 regions from genomic DNA. The paper's processing steps were these. The number of nucleated cells in each sample was estimated by amplification of reference gene primers within the assay. Sequence reads were collapsed and filtered to measure the absolute abundance of every unique TCRbeta CDR3 rearrangement. Productive Simpson clonality was computed per sample as the square root of Simpson's diversity index over productive rearrangements. TCRdb took over this immuneACCESS table, retaining in-frame rearrangements with V and J assigned. Such tables are incomplete; in checked studies, under half of the missing clones stem from an unresolved V gene, and the remainder is unexplained. The DNA gave D and trimming, while V, J and clone size come from that table. Within this sample are 100,000 to 150,000 clones, with around four fifths of them counted one time only. The ten largest account for around 5.2% of the sample.

Study-level results and caveats: The quantity of clinical and demographic metadata differed by source and by participant and was supplied without curation.

Sequenced input: peripheral blood. This TCR was sampled from a man in his 60s with acute or convalescent COVID-19. The chain is encoded by TRBV24-1 joined to TRBJ1-2, with no confidently assigned D gene. The CDR3 is CATSDPREPLYGYTF. In nucleotide form, the sequence is TGTGCCACCAGTGACCCTAGAGAGCCGCTCTATGGCTACACCTTC.